The clone carrying this TCR beta chain was detected many times. Its antigen is currently unknown. Relative to the germline gene, one junction end is altered; a read error may explain this. This specimen comes from a study of Graves' ophthalmopathy and Graves' hyperthyroidism. Study as a whole: Where ophthalmopathy was absent within 18 months of follow-up, hyperthyroidism was stable. Study-wide points: The authors also found most expanded thyroid clonotypes above 0.001 frequency in blood.

Scientists amplified the TCR beta CDR3 regions from RNA transcripts. RT-PCR in the first round used HTBI primers; a second-round multiplex PCR followed. MiXCR, applied by TCRdb to the multiplex PCR reads, yields one record per CDR3 protein. The table shows a few hundred thousand distinct CDR3 sequences, with roughly 39% occurring only once. This CDR3 contains 15 residues. Per germline, CDR1 SGHRS and CDR2 YFSETQ. Included hyperthyroidism patients were aged 18 to 65 and newly diagnosed (under 2 months' duration). The genes are TRBV5-1 and TRBJ2-7; the match to TRBD2 covers 10 bases. The sequenced sample was peripheral blood or thyroid tissue (not recorded which). This clonotype was sampled from an adult man with Graves' hyperthyroidism. CDR3 DNA: TGTGCCAGCAGACAATCTAGCGGGAGTTCGTACGAGCAGTACTTC. Translated, it gives CASRQSSGSSYEQYF.